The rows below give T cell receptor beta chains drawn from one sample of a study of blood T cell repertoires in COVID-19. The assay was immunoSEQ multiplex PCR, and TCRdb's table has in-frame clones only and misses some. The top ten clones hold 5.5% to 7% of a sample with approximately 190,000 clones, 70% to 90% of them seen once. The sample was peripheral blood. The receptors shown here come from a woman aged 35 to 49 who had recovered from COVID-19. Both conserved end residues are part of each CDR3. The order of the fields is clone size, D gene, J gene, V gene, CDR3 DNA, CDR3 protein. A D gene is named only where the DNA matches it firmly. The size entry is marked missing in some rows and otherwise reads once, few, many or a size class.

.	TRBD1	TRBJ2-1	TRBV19	TGTGCCAGTAGATCCAACAGGGGCTTACAGTTCTTC	CASRSNRGLQFF
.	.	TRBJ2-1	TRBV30	TGTGCCTGGGGACAGGGGGTTAGCGGGAGCTCCTACAATGAGCAGTTCTTC	CAWGQGVSGSSYNEQFF
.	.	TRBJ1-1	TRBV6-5	TGTGCCAGCAGCTACTCGACCGGGGGCACTGAAGCTTTCTTT	CASSYSTGGTEAFF
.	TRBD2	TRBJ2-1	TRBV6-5	TGTGCCAGCAGTTCTCGGGACTACCCCGAGCAGTTCTTC	CASSSRDYPEQFF
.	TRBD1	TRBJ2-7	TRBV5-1	TGCGCCAGCAGCTTTGACAGGGGAGGAACTTACGAGCAGTACTTC	CASSFDRGGTYEQYF
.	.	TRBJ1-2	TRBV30	TGTGCCTGGAGTGTAGGCGGATATGGCTACACCTTC	CAWSVGGYGYTF
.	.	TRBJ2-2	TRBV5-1	TGCGCCAGCAGCTTGGCGATAGGGGACACCGGGGAGCTGTTTTTT	CASSLAIGDTGELFF
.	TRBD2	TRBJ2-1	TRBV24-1	TGTGCCACCAGCCCCGGGACTATCCTGAGCTCCTACAATGAGCAGTTCTTC	CATSPGTILSSYNEQFF
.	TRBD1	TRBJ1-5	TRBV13	TGTGCCAGCAGCTTGGGTCACGACAGGGGGAACGGTCAGCCCCAGCATTTT	CASSLGHDRGNGQPQHF
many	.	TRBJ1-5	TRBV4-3	TGCGCCAGCAGCCAAGATCAGAATCAGCCCCAGCATTTT	CASSQDQNQPQHF
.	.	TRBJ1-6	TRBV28	TGTGCCAGCAGTTCATTGTATTTATGGGGGCGTACCTATAATTCACCCCTCCACTTT	CASSSLYLWGRTYNSPLHF
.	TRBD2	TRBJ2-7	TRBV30	TGTGCCTGGAGTCCGACTAGCGGGACGTCCTACGAGCAGTACTTC	CAWSPTSGTSYEQYF
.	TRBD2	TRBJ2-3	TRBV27	TGTGCCAGCAGTTTACCTACGACTAGCGGGAGGCCTCATACGCAGTATTTT	CASSLPTTSGRPHTQYF
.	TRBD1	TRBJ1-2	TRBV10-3	TGTGCCATCAGTGGGACAGGGATTAACTATGGCTACACCTTC	CAISGTGINYGYTF
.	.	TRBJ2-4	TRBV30	TGTGCCTGGAGTGCTATATCCGGAGGGGTGGCGTACTTC	CAWSAISGGVAYF
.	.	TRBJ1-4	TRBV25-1	TGTGCCAGCAGTGAATACACCGAGGGCCCTAATGAAAAACTGTTTTTT	CASSEYTEGPNEKLFF
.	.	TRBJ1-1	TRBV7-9	TGTGCCAGCAGTCGTCAGGGCTCTGAAGCTTTCTTT	CASSRQGSEAFF
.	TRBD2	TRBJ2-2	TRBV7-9	TGTGCCAGCAGCGGAGCCGGGACTAAGAACACCGGGGAGCTGTTTTTT	CASSGAGTKNTGELFF
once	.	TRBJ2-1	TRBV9	TGTGCCAGCAGCGAAAGTCACCTTTGGGGGGAATCCAATGAGCAGTTCTTC	CASSESHLWGESNEQFF
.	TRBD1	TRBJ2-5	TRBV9	TGTGCCAGCAGCGTATATGGGGGGACAGGGATAGAGACCCAGTACTTC	CASSVYGGTGIETQYF
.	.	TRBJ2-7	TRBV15	TGTGCCACCAGCAGAGGGACGGACCAGGGGGAGCAGTACTTC	CATSRGTDQGEQYF
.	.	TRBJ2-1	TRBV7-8	TGTGCCAGCAGCTTTAAAGTTAACGGGAGACGCTACAATGAGCAGTTCTTC	CASSFKVNGRRYNEQFF
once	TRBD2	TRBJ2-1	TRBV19	TGTGCCAGTAGTATAGTAGCGGGAGTCGAAAATGAGCAGTTCTTC	CASSIVAGVENEQFF
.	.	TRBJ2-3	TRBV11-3	TGTGCCAGCAGCTTACGCCAGGGAAGCACAGATACGCAGTATTTT	CASSLRQGSTDTQYF
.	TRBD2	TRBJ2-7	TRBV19	TGTGCCAGTACCCCGGGACTAGCGGCTTCCGAGCAGTACTTC	CASTPGLAASEQYF
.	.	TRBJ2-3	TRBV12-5	TGTGCTAGTGGTTCGAGGGTACTGGATACGCAGTATTTT	CASGSRVLDTQYF
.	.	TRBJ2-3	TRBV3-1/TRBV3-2	TGTGCAAGCGGAGGGAATACGCAGTATTTT	CASGGNTQYF
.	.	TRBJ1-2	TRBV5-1	TGCGCCAGCAGCTTGTCTCCAAACTTAAACTATGGCTACACCTTC	CASSLSPNLNYGYTF